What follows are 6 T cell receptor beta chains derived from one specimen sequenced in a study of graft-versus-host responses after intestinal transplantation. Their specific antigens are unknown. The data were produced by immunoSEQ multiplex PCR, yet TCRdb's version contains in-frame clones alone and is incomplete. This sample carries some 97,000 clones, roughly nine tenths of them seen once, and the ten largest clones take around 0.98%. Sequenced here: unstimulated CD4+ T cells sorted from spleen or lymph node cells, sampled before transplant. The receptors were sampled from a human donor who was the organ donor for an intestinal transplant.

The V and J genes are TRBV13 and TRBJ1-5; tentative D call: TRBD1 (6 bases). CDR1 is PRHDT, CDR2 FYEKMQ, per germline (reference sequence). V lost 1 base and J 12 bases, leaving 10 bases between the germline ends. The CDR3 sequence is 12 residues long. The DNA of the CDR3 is TGTGCCAGCAGCTTAGCTTCAGGGGTCCAGCATTTT. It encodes CASSLASGVQHF.

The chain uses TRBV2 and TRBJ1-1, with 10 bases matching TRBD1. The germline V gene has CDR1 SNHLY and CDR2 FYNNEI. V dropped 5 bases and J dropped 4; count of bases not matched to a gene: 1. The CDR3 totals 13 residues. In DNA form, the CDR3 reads TGTGCCAGCAGTCGGGACAGGGGCACTGAAGCTTTCTTT. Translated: CASSRDRGTEAFF.

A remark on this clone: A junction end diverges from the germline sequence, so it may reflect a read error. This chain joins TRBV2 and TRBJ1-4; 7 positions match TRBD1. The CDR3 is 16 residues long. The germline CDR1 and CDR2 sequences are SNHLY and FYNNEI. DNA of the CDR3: TGTGCCAGCAGGGAAGAGACAGGGTACCCTAATGAAAAACTGTTTTTT. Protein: CASREETGYPNEKLFF.

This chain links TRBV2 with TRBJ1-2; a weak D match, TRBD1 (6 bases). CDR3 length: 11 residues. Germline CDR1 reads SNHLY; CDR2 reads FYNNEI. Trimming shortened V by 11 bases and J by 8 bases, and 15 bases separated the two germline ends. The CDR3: CAVGQLWGYTF. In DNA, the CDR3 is TGTGCCGTAGGACAGCTCTGGGGCTACACCTTC.

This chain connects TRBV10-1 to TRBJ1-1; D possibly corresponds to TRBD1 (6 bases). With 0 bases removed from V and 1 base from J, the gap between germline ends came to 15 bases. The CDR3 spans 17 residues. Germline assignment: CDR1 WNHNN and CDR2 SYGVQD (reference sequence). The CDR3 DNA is TGCGCCAGCAGTGAGTCAATCCCCGGGACATCGAACACTGAAGCTTTCTTT. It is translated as CASSESIPGTSNTEAFF.

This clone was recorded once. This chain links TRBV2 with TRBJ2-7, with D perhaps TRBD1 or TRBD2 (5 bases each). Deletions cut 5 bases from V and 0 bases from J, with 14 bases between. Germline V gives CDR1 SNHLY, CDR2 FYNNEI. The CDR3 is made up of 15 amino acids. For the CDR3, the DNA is TGTGCCAGCAGTCTGAACCCAGGGACCTCCTACGAGCAGTACTTC. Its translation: CASSLNPGTSYEQYF. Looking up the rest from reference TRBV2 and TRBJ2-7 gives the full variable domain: EPEVTQTPSHQVTQMGQEVILRCVPISNHLYFYWYRQILGQKVEFLVSFYNNEISEKSEIFDDQFSVERPDGSNFTLKIRSTKLEDSAMYFCASSLNPGTSYEQYFGPGTRLTVT.